These 14 T cell receptor beta chains were all obtained from the same sample, sequenced in a study of lymphopenia after photon versus proton radiotherapy. Clones were sequenced by immunoSEQ multiplex PCR, and TCRdb holds only the in-frame ones, with some missing. This sample has 55,000 to 70,000 clones, with approximately 84% found just once. Here the sequenced sample was peripheral blood, taken from a patient treated with photon-based radiotherapy. These TCRs come from a man aged 35 to 55 with gastric cancer.

The J gene is TRBJ1-1, the V gene TRBV7-9; 9 positions agree with TRBD1. With V trimmed by 2 bases and J by 1 base, 5 bases remained unmatched. This CDR3 has 16 residues. Germline loops: CDR1 SEHNR, CDR2 FQNEAQ (reference sequence). This chain's CDR3 is CASSLLGTGRNTEAFF. As DNA, the CDR3 is TGTGCCAGCAGCTTACTCGGGACAGGGCGGAACACTGAAGCTTTCTTT.

The chain recombines TRBV19 with TRBJ2-7, with a weak D call TRBD1 (6 bases). Trimming cost V 4 bases and J 0 bases, with 13 bases left between them. The germline V gene has CDR1 LNHDA and CDR2 SQIVND (reference sequence). The CDR3 extends over 15 amino acids. The CDR3 DNA reads TGTGCCAGTAGTACCAGGACAGAAAGCTCCTACGAGCAGTACTTC. This codes for CASSTRTESSYEQYF.

V and J are TRBV18 and TRBJ1-2, with D perhaps matching TRBD1 (5 bases). With 3 bases removed from V and 5 bases from J, the gap between germline ends came to 13 bases. The CDR3 sequence is 14 residues long. From germline, CDR1 is KGHSH and CDR2 LQKENI. The CDR3 DNA is TGTGCCAGCTCACCCGTCCACTCAGGGTATGGCTACACCTTC. Translation gives CASSPVHSGYGYTF.

The chain uses TRBV13 and TRBJ2-3; D is perhaps TRBD1 or TRBD2 (5 bases each). CDR1 is PRHDT and CDR2 is FYEKMQ in the germline V gene (reference sequence). Trimming pared 5 bases from V and 1 base from J, leaving 16 bases between. The CDR3 loop spans 16 amino acids. This CDR3 reads CASSGLRDGGTDTQYF. Here the CDR3 DNA reads TGTGCCAGCAGCGGACTCCGGGACGGGGGCACAGATACGCAGTATTTT.

The V gene is TRBV30, the J gene TRBJ1-1; D perhaps matches TRBD1 (5 bases). The CDR3 extends over 14 amino acids. Deletions cut 3 bases from V and 4 bases from J, with 15 bases between. CDR1 GTSNPN and CDR2 SVGIG come from the germline V gene (reference sequence). Here the CDR3 DNA reads TGTGCCTGGAGGGCAGGGAATGGGGCCACTGAAGCTTTCTTT. It codes for CAWRAGNGATEAFF.

The rearrangement links TRBV5-1 to TRBJ2-3; 9 positions match TRBD1. Germline V lookup: CDR1 SGHRS, CDR2 YFSETQ. The CDR3 consists of 15 residues. Unmatched junction bases numbered 5, after V lost 4 bases and J lost 2 bases. In nucleotides, the CDR3 is TGCGCCAGCAGCCCGGACAGGGGCGCCACAGATACGCAGTATTTT. As protein: CASSPDRGATDTQYF.

The chain couples TRBV4-1 to TRBJ1-1; D uncertain. The CDR3 is made up of 16 amino acids. Trimming left V 0 bases short and J 6 bases short, with 17 bases between. Germline CDR1 reads MGHRA; CDR2 reads YSYEKL. In DNA form, the CDR3 reads TGCGCCAGCAGCCAAGATCCCTCCGGTCGGAGACCTGAAGCTTTCTTT. Its protein product is CASSQDPSGRRPEAFF.

As DNA, the CDR3 is TGTGCCAGCAGTGAAACAGGGTTGGTCGACGAGCAGTACTTC. It yields the protein CASSETGLVDEQYF. V gene TRBV2 combines with J gene TRBJ2-7; TRBD1 might be the D (6 bases). Germline V gives CDR1 SNHLY, CDR2 FYNNEI. Trimming shortened V by 2 bases and J by 5 bases, and 13 bases separated the two germline ends. CDR3 length: 14 residues.

The V and J genes are TRBV27 and TRBJ1-2, with TRBD1 identical over 9 bases. With 5 bases clipped from V and 10 bases from J, the junction kept 8 bases outside the gene matches. The CDR3 consists of 13 residues. Germline-derived CDR1 and CDR2 are MNHEY and SMNVEV (reference sequence). The CDR3 DNA sequence: TGTGCCAGCAGTGCGGGACAGGGTTTTGTCTACACCTTC. This encodes CASSAGQGFVYTF.

This sequence joins TRBV5-5 and TRBJ2-5; 8 bases align to TRBD1. The CDR3 sequence is 14 residues long. Germline assignment: CDR1 SGHKS and CDR2 YYEKEE (reference sequence). The junction had 9 bases not matched to a gene; V was cut back by 7 bases and J by 4 bases. The CDR3 DNA reads as TGTGCCAGCGTTTGGGGGACAGGAGGAGAGACCCAGTACTTC. This gives the protein CASVWGTGGETQYF.

CDR3 in amino acids: CASTRFTGLDNEQFF. The CDR3 DNA reads as TGTGCCAGCACCAGATTTACAGGCTTGGACAATGAGCAGTTCTTC. The genes are TRBV9 and TRBJ2-1; D possibly corresponds to TRBD1 (5 bases). The CDR3 is made up of 15 amino acids. The V and J ends lost 6 bases and 5 bases respectively, with 18 bases between them. Germline CDR1 reads SGDLS; CDR2 reads YYNGEE.

Notes on this clone: One end of the junction fails to match germline, which may point to a read error. The rearrangement joins TRBV7-7 to TRBJ2-2, with D unclear. This CDR3 has 16 residues. In germline, CDR1 is SSHAT, CDR2 FNYEAQ (reference sequence). CDR3 in amino acids: CASSFGYLTNTGELFF. For the CDR3, the DNA is TGTGCTAGCAGCTTTGGATACCTAACGAACACCGGGGAGCTGTTTTTT. Full variable domain (missing parts from reference TRBV7-7 and TRBJ2-2): GAGVSQSPRYKVTKRGQDVTLRCDPISSHATLYWYQQALGQGPEFLTYFNYEAQPDKSGLPSDRFSAERPEGSISTLTIQRTEQRDSAMYRCASSFGYLTNTGELFFGEGSRLTVL.

Here the CDR3 reads CATSRDTTEAFF. DNA of the CDR3: TGTGCCACCAGCAGAGATACAACTGAAGCTTTCTTT. This chain links TRBV15 with TRBJ1-1; the D is unclear. V lost 0 bases and J 5 bases, leaving 4 bases between the germline ends. This CDR3 has 12 amino acids. Germline assignment: CDR1 LNHNV and CDR2 YYDKDF (reference sequence).

The CDR3 bases are TGTGCCAGCAGCTACCGGGACAGGTCCTCTGGGTATGGCTACACCTTC. It translates to CASSYRDRSSGYGYTF. The chain carries TRBV5-6 and TRBJ1-2; 8 positions match TRBD1. Looked up from germline, CDR1 is SGHDT and CDR2 is YYEEEE. J gave up 5 bases and V 3 bases, and 12 bases lay outside the gene matches. The CDR3 has 16 residues.